The 18 T cell receptor beta chains below come from one sample, sequenced in a study of shared clonotypes between healthy human individuals. TCRdb keeps only in-frame clones here, not all; method: immunoSEQ multiplex PCR. The sample records approximately 240,000 clones, 50% to 80% being singletons. Sequencing was performed on memory CD4+ T cells sorted from blood. Indicated subset: CD45RA-negative fraction. All receptors derive from a man aged 25 to 45 in good health.

The J gene is TRBJ1-4, the V gene TRBV7-2; maybe TRBD1 (6 bases). This CDR3 region has 15 residues. The germline CDR1 and CDR2 sequences are SGHTA and FQGNSA. V was trimmed by 3 bases and J by 6 bases, leaving 14 bases between them. The CDR3 coding sequence is TGTGCCAGCAGCTTCAGCGGGGGCGGAGATGAAAAACTGTTTTTT. It yields the protein CASSFSGGGDEKLFF.

The rearrangement joins TRBV5-1 to TRBJ2-7; 9 positions agree with TRBD1. J lost 6 bases, V lost 6 bases, and 13 bases had no gene match. The CDR3 sequence is 15 residues long. CDR1 is SGHRS and CDR2 is YFSETQ in the germline V gene. The CDR3 loop reads CASTQQLGTGIEQYF. For the CDR3, the DNA is TGCGCCAGCACCCAGCAACTCGGGACAGGGATCGAGCAGTACTTC.

The J gene is TRBJ2-5, the V gene TRBV18, with D tentatively TRBD1 or TRBD2 (6 bases each). Per germline, CDR1 KGHSH and CDR2 LQKENI. This CDR3 comprises 15 residues. The germline V and J ends were trimmed by 2 bases and 1 base, with 11 bases remaining between them. The CDR3 DNA follows: TGTGCCAGCTCACCATACGGGGGCACCCAAGAGACCCAGTACTTC. It yields the protein CASSPYGGTQETQYF.

V gene TRBV29-1 combines with J gene TRBJ2-3; 12 bases match TRBD2. The V gene end was trimmed by 5 bases and the J gene end by 2 bases; junction bases not matched to a gene: 5. This CDR3 region has 15 residues. Germline V gene sequence: CDR1 SQVTM, CDR2 ANQGSEA. CDR3 sequence: CSVTGLAGPTDTQYF. CDR3 sequence (DNA): TGCAGCGTTACCGGACTAGCGGGACCCACAGATACGCAGTATTTT.

The count of this clone is one. At one end, the junction sequence differs from germline, possibly due to a read error. The chain recombines TRBV28 with TRBJ2-7, with 8 bases matching TRBD2. The CDR3 extends over 12 amino acids. The germline V gene has CDR1 MDHEN and CDR2 SYDVKM. CDR3 region: CASSFWREAMSF. CDR3 nucleotide sequence: TGTGCCAGCAGTTTCTGGCGGGAGGCCATGTCCTTC.

A word on this clone: The same CDR3 is also encoded by other DNA sequences in this sample. The chain is built from TRBV9 and TRBJ1-1; D possibly corresponds to TRBD1 (5 bases). The germline gives CDR1 SGDLS, CDR2 YYNGEE. V was clipped by 2 bases and J by 0 bases, with 11 bases between them. CDR3 length: 15 amino acids. CDR3 loop: CASSVGGAVNTEAFF. The CDR3 DNA sequence: TGTGCCAGCAGCGTGGGGGGAGCGGTGAACACTGAAGCTTTCTTT.

This clone came up a few times. The chain is built from TRBV7-9 and TRBJ2-1; possibly TRBD2 for D (6 bases). The CDR3 contains 13 residues. Trimming took 2 bases from V and 9 from J, leaving 11 bases between them. Per germline, CDR1 SEHNR and CDR2 FQNEAQ (reference sequence). The CDR3 DNA is TGTGCCAGCAGCTTACTCACAGCGGGTGAGCAGTTCTTC. Its protein product is CASSLLTAGEQFF. The entire variable domain, with the rest obtained from reference TRBV7-9 and TRBJ2-1, is as follows: DTGVSQNPRHKITKRGQNVTFRCDPISEHNRLYWYRQTLGQGPEFLTYFQNEAQLEKSRLLSDRFSAERPKGSFSTLEIQRTEQGDSAMYLCASSLLTAGEQFFGPGTRLTVL.

This clone was seen more than once but under ten times. J is TRBJ2-5 and V is TRBV6-5; 8 bases fit TRBD1. The V and J ends lost 5 bases and 5 bases, in that order; junction bases with no gene match: 4. CDR1 is MNHEY and CDR2 is SVGAGI in the germline V gene. The CDR3 totals 13 residues. This chain's CDR3 is CASSQGAGETQYF. The CDR3 DNA is TGTGCCAGCAGTCAGGGGGCAGGGGAGACCCAGTACTTC.

This sequence joins TRBV15 and TRBJ2-4; 7 nucleotides align to TRBD1. This CDR3 is built from 18 residues. Germline loops: CDR1 LNHNV, CDR2 YYDKDF (reference sequence). V was pared by 0 bases and J by 0 bases, with 8 bases of the junction left unmatched. The CDR3 loop is CATSRDRPGQRAKNIQYF. The CDR3 coding sequence is TGTGCCACCAGCAGAGACCGACCGGGACAGAGAGCCAAAAACATTCAGTACTTC.

This chain joins TRBV19 and TRBJ1-2, with a possible D match to TRBD1 (6 bases). This CDR3 has 15 amino acids. V lost 6 bases and J 7 bases, leaving 21 bases between the germline ends. The germline CDR1 and CDR2 sequences are LNHDA and SQIVND (reference sequence). DNA for the CDR3: TGTGCCAGTAGAAGGTCGGGTCGGGGGGCGAGTGGCTACACCTTC. Translation: CASRRSGRGASGYTF.

The V and J genes are TRBV5-6 and TRBJ2-7, with D possibly TRBD1 on 6 matching bases. Germline V gene data show CDR1 as SGHDT and CDR2 as YYEEEE. The length of the CDR3 is 15 residues. Deletions cut 3 bases from V and 0 bases from J, with 13 bases between. CDR3 region: CASSYLGQSSYEQYF. The CDR3 bases are TGTGCCAGCAGCTATCTGGGACAAAGCTCCTACGAGCAGTACTTC. The variable domain in full, with the rest retrieved from reference TRBV5-6 and TRBJ2-7, is DAGVTQSPTHLIKTRGQQVTLRCSPKSGHDTVSWYQQALGQGPQFIFQYYEEEERQRGNFPDRFSGHQFPNYSSELNVNALLLGDSALYLCASSYLGQSSYEQYFGPGTRLTVT.

This clone turned up a few times. The gene calls are TRBV7-3 and TRBJ2-6; D unresolved. From germline, CDR1 is SGHTA and CDR2 FQGTGA. Trimming shortened V by 2 bases and J by 1 base, and 3 bases separated the two germline ends. The CDR3 sequence is 14 residues long. Here the CDR3 DNA reads TGTGCCAGCAGCTTAGGATCTGGGGCCAACGTCCTGACTTTC. Translating gives CASSLGSGANVLTF.

J is TRBJ2-7 and V is TRBV5-4; perhaps TRBD2 as D (5 bases). V was cut by 4 bases and J by 3 bases, with 17 bases left in between. The CDR3 has 15 residues. Germline values: CDR1 SGHNT, CDR2 YYREEE (reference sequence). The CDR3 spells CASSLLAGLNYEQYF. CDR3 sequence (DNA): TGTGCCAGCAGCCTCCTCGCCGGACTTAACTACGAGCAGTACTTC.

The chain is built from TRBV15 and TRBJ2-2; 9 bases line up with TRBD1. V gave up 3 bases and J gave up 4 bases; unmatched junction bases: 6. Germline assignment: CDR1 LNHNV and CDR2 YYDKDF (reference sequence). The CDR3 extends over 16 amino acids. The CDR3 nucleotides are TGTGCCACCAGCAGGGAACAGGGGGCGACCACCGGGGAGCTGTTTTTT. It translates to CATSREQGATTGELFF.

The chain joins TRBV6-6 to TRBJ2-5; possibly TRBD2 for D (6 bases). Germline V gene sequence: CDR1 MNHNY, CDR2 SVGAGI (reference sequence). V was clipped by 6 bases and J by 3 bases, with 11 bases between them. The CDR3 is 13 amino acids. The chain's CDR3 is CASSLIAEETQYF. CDR3 coding DNA: TGTGCCAGCAGCTTAATAGCGGAAGAGACCCAGTACTTC.

As to this clone: A single base is all that separates this from a far larger clone, so a read error is likely. Additional DNA sequences in this sample encode the identical CDR3. The V call is TRBV10-3, the J call TRBJ1-5; D remains ambiguous. Germline loops: CDR1 ENHRY, CDR2 SYGVKD. CDR3 length: 14 amino acids. CDR3 bases: TGTGCCATCAGGAGTGGGCAGAGTAATCAGCCTCAGCATTTT. Protein product: CAIRSGQSNQPQHF.

The V gene is TRBV9, the J gene TRBJ2-1; 7 positions agree with TRBD2. V shed 4 bases and J 2 bases; nucleotides not matched to a gene: 9. The CDR3 spans 16 residues. The germline CDR1 and CDR2 sequences are SGDLS and YYNGEE. The CDR3, as DNA: TGTGCCAGCAGCCCCCGCCGGGGGGTGCCCTACAATGAGCAGTTCTTC. Its protein product is CASSPRRGVPYNEQFF.

The rearrangement uses TRBV13 and TRBJ1-2; 7 bases agree with TRBD1. Germline V gives CDR1 PRHDT, CDR2 FYEKMQ (reference sequence). The CDR3 contains 17 residues. The V gene end was trimmed by 5 bases and the J gene end by 6 bases; junction bases not matched to a gene: 18. CDR3 sequence (DNA): TGTGCCAGCAGCCTTAAAATCGGGGGACAGCGACTCAATGGCTACACCTTC. Translating it yields CASSLKIGGQRLNGYTF.